This TCR beta chain was observed in a study of shared T cell receptors in the human thymus (dated by TCRdb to the early 2020s). Regarding the study in general: The study examined how self-reactive, shared T-cell receptor alpha chains are generated in the human thymus.

Turning to this clone: Which antigen it targets is not known. There are no base qualities to consult, and no much larger clone falls within one base.

Libraries were constructed by the immunoSEQ multiplex PCR assay. TCRdb took over this immuneACCESS table, retaining in-frame rearrangements with V and J assigned. Such tables are incomplete; in checked studies, under half of the missing clones stem from an unresolved V gene, and the remainder is unexplained. Across this sample there are about 710,000 clones, with about 87% seen only once. Jointly, the top ten make up about 0.0094% of the sample. Looking up the germline V gene yields CDR1 SGHDT and CDR2 YYEEEE. The cysteine opens and the phenylalanine closes a CDR3 of 15 amino acids. Kept here is only the CDR3 DNA, which spans 45 bases and is read in frame from base 1. Trimming costs V 1 base and J 1 base, and their ends lie 11 bases apart. A further study also used this sample, focusing on human thymus T cells. Drawing on the second study: The donors were immunologically healthy infants in Finland who had open corrective cardiac surgery for congenital heart defects. Thymus tissue was collected as surgical resects that were removed during corrective cardiac surgery. Both the thymic and the peripheral blood repertoires appeared to show biased V and J gene segment usage. The related research found that thymic TCR repertoires overlapped highly between unrelated individuals. The study described the TCR alpha and beta repertoires in roughly 8 infant thymus samples and a few matching peripheral blood samples. The infant donors were about 7 to 244 days old, and the cohort included a handful of males and a couple of females. Thymocytes were mechanically released from the tissue and were stored as pellets of about 9-33 million cells at -70 degrees C. Genomic DNA was extracted from frozen cell pellets with a QIAsymphony instrument. TCRB and TCRAD loci were amplified from a standardized quantity of quality-controlled genomic DNA using the immunoSEQ multiplex PCR assay. Amplicons spanned the V(D)J region at a length sufficient to cover the CDR3 and identify V and J genes. Amplicon sequencing was performed on an Illumina platform through the commercial immunoSEQ service. Primer bias and sequencing errors were corrected as previously described, and TCRAD and TCRB definitions were based on the IMGT database. Repertoires were analysed with immunoSEQ Analyzer 3.0 and VDJTools, covering basic statistics, V/J segment usage, diversity estimates, rarefaction and pairwise overlap. To estimate diversity, the Chao1, ChaoE, Efron-Thisted, Shannon and inverse Simpson indices were applied, and diversity was also estimated on datasets down-sampled to the smallest sample. Repertoire overlap used strict matching of CDR3 nucleotide sequence, V gene and J gene, with Jaccard-based multidimensional scaling clustering. On average, thymus samples yielded hundreds of thousands of unique TCRB clonotypes, whereas blood samples yielded roughly 80,000.

The clonotype comes from a boy younger than two with a congenital heart defect. Donor details come from another sample of the same person, matched by shared clones. This chain is built from TRBV5-6 and TRBJ2-5, with TRBD1 tentatively as D gene (5 bases match). Sequencing was done on a sample of thymocytes. The CDR3 sequence is CASSLRQPIQETQYF. The sequenced DNA: TGTGCCAGCAGCTTGAGACAGCCGATCCAAGAGACCCAGTACTTC. The full variable domain, completed from the reference TRBV5-6 and TRBJ2-5 proteins outside the CDR3, reads DAGVTQSPTHLIKTRGQQVTLRCSPKSGHDTVSWYQQALGQGPQFIFQYYEEEERQRGNFPDRFSGHQFPNYSSELNVNALLLGDSALYLCASSLRQPIQETQYFGPGTRLLVL.